This TCR beta chain was found in a study of blood T cell repertoires in COVID-19. The overall study: Acute and convalescent COVID-19 samples came from the United States, Italy and Spain. From T cells, B-cell-depleted T cells, or PBMCs came the material, which was cDNA or gDNA.

Germline assignment: CDR1 LGHDT and CDR2 YNNKEL (reference sequence). This CDR3 is 12 amino acids long. Trimming cost V 1 base and J 8 bases, with 8 bases left between them. Authors' data handling: Estimation of nucleated cell counts was performed using reference gene primer amplification. The protocol was immunoSEQ multiplex PCR, while the TCRdb copy is restricted to in-frame clones and leaves out a portion. That table supplies the V and J calls and clone size; D and trimming were determined from the DNA. The sample lists roughly 60,000 clones, roughly 90% occurring once. The origin of this receptor is a man aged 60 to 69 with active COVID-19. The source material was peripheral blood. J is TRBJ1-2 and V is TRBV3-1 (or the pseudogene TRBV3-2); D not certain. CDR3 sequence: CASSQGEIGYTF. In nucleotides, the CDR3 is TGTGCCAGCAGCCAAGGGGAGATAGGCTACACCTTC.